The subject of this entry is one TCR beta chain. Antigen unknown. The data originate from a study of shared clonotypes between healthy human individuals. Points from the study as a whole: Large sequencing depth failed to make sorted-subset sequencing complete, rarefaction showed. Generation probabilities of non-shared clonotypes were lower (relative to those shared by all four donors).

For each subset, genomic DNA was distributed in equal portions over several immunoSEQ plates. The data were produced by immunoSEQ multiplex PCR, yet TCRdb's version contains in-frame clones alone and is incomplete. The sample holds about a million clones; roughly 80% are singletons and the top ten take approximately 1.3%. The source of this sequence is a man aged 18-30 years in good health. The sample was memory CD4+ T cells sorted from blood. Subset indicated: CD45RA-negative fraction.

CDR3 amino acids: CASSWDRATNEKLFF. The CDR3 nucleotides read TGCGCCAGCAGTTGGGACAGGGCAACTAATGAAAAACTGTTTTTT. The chain is built from TRBV5-1 and TRBJ1-4; TRBD1 agrees at 9 bases. Germline CDR1 reads SGHRS; CDR2 reads YFSETQ. Unmatched junction bases numbered 2, after V lost 5 bases and J lost 0 bases. The CDR3 is 15 amino acids.